This TCR beta chain was observed in a study of T cells in Graves' hyperthyroidism and ophthalmopathy. Study observations and caveats: Blood held most thyroid clonotypes expanded above 0.001 frequency.

Details on this clonotype: Its target is not known.

It was RNA transcripts that yielded the amplified TCR beta CDR3 regions. A set of HTBI primers served as the primers for a first-round RT-PCR of the TCR CDR3. TCRdb re-called the multiplex PCR reads with MiXCR, one entry per CDR3 protein. The table records more than 500,000 distinct CDR3 sequences, around 15% of them present only once. Diagnosis rested on symptoms, serum thyroxine and TRAb, thyroid ultrasound, and orbital computed tomography. The sequencing sample was made of blood. This clonotype was sampled from a woman in her thirties with Graves' hyperthyroidism.

CDR3 sequence: CASSSGGQRGETQYF. CDR3 bases: TGTGCCAGCAGCTCGGGGGGGCAGAGGGGAGAGACCCAGTACTTC. The chain links TRBV7-9 to TRBJ2-5; 8 bases align to TRBD2. The CDR3 length is 15 residues. Germline trimming cut 4 bases from V and 4 bases from J; bases unmatched to any gene: 8. Germline V gene data show CDR1 as SEHNR and CDR2 as FQNEAQ (reference sequence). Full variable domain (rest looked up from reference TRBV7-9 and TRBJ2-5): DTGVSQNPRHKITKRGQNVTFRCDPISEHNRLYWYRQTLGQGPEFLTYFQNEAQLEKSRLLSDRFSAERPKGSFSTLEIQRTEQGDSAMYLCASSSGGQRGETQYFGPGTRLLVL.